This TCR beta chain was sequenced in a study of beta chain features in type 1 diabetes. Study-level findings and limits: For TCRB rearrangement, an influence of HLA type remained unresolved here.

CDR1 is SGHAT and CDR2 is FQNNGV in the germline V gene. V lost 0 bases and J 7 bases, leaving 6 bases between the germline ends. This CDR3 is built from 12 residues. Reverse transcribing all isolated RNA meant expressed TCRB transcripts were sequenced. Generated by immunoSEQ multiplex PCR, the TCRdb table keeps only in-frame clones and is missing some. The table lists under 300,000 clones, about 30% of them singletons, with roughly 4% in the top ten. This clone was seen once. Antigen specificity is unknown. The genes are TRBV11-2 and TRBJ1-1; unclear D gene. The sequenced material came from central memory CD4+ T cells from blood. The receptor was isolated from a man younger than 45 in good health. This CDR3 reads CASSLDMGEAFF. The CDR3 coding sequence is TGTGCCAGCAGCTTAGATATGGGTGAAGCTTTCTTT. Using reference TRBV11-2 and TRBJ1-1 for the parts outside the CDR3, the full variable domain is EAGVAQSPRYKIIEKRQSVAFWCNPISGHATLYWYQQILGQGPKLLIQFQNNGVVDDSQLPKDRFSAERLKGVDSTLKIQPAKLEDSAVYLCASSLDMGEAFFGQGTRLTVV.